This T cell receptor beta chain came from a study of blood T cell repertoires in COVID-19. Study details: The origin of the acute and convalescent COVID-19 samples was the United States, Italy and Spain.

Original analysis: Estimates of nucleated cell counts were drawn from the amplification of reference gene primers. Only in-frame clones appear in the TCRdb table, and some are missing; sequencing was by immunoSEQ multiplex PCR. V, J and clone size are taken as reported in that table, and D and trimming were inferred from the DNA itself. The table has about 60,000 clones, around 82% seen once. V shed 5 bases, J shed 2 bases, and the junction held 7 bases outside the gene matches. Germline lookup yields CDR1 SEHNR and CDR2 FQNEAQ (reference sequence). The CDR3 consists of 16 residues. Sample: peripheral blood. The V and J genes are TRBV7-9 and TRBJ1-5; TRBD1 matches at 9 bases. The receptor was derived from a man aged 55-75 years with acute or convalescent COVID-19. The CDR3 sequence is CASSPGQGMGNQPQHF. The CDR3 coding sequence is TGTGCCAGCAGCCCCGGACAGGGGATGGGCAATCAGCCCCAGCATTTT.